The present entry profiles one T cell receptor (beta chain) with its context. No antigen is known for it. The sample originates from a study of cytomegalovirus exposure and HLA in healthy donors. The primer mix had 60 Vbeta and 13 Jbeta primers. The method was immunoSEQ multiplex PCR; TCRdb's version includes in-frame clones alone and lacks a portion of them. The sample consists of 100,000 to 120,000 clones, around 76% of them appearing once. The CDR3 runs 13 residues. Germline V CDR1 and CDR2: SQVTM, ANQGSEA. With 6 bases removed from V and 2 bases from J, the gap between germline ends came to 10 bases. Study observations and caveats: The HLA-A and HLA-B alleles of most subjects were reportedly predicted accurately from TCR beta sequences. The study put 150 or so TCR beta chains on its list as cytomegalovirus-associated.

What was sequenced was PBMCs. The TCR comes from a man aged 25-40 years in good health and CMV-seropositive. The V and J genes are TRBV29-1 and TRBJ1-4; TRBD1 is a possible D gene (5 bases). CDR3: CSVGGSTNEKLFF. The CDR3 coding sequence is TGCAGCGTCGGGGGGTCGACTAATGAAAAACTGTTTTTT.